Described below is a single TCR beta chain sequence and its context. Methods used by the authors: It was from reference gene primer amplification that nucleated cell counts were estimated. Data came from immunoSEQ multiplex PCR; TCRdb stores just in-frame clones and leaves some out. V, J and clone size derive from that table, while D and trimming were established from the DNA sequence. The sample records about 93,000 clones, 90% being singletons. These data are taken from a study of blood T cell repertoires in COVID-19. Looking at the study overall: From the United States, Italy and Spain came samples of acute and convalescent COVID-19.

CDR3 size: 13 residues. The V gene's germline CDR1 is KGHSH and CDR2 LQKENI. V lost 4 bases to trimming and J lost 4 bases, with 10 bases between them. This receptor was obtained from a human donor with active COVID-19. The donor label of this sample is uncertain. The sequenced sample consisted of peripheral blood. The chain uses TRBV18 and TRBJ1-1; D might be TRBD1 (5 bases). CDR3 nucleotides: TGTGCCAGCTCACTCCAGGGTGGCACTGAAGCTTTCTTT. This encodes CASSLQGGTEAFF.